The 25 T cell receptor beta chains below come from one sample, sequenced in a study of cytomegalovirus exposure and HLA in healthy donors. Libraries were prepared by immunoSEQ multiplex PCR; TCRdb keeps only in-frame clonotypes and omits some of them. The sample lists 130,000 to 150,000 clones, around 88% seen once, with 6.5% to 8.5% in the top ten. The sequencing sample was made of PBMCs. The receptors here all came from a young woman in good health and CMV-seropositive.

This chain connects TRBV28 to TRBJ2-3, with D maybe TRBD2 (6 bases). Trimming took off 4 bases at V and 2 bases at J, with 19 bases between the two ends. Looked up from germline, CDR1 is MDHEN and CDR2 is SYDVKM. This CDR3 is 17 amino acids long. CDR3 in amino acids: CASSSLFSAGNTDTQYF. The CDR3 bases are TGTGCCAGCAGTTCCCTCTTTTCGGCGGGGAACACAGATACGCAGTATTTT.

This sequence joins TRBV6-5 and TRBJ1-1; tentative D call: TRBD1 (5 bases). The CDR3 is 12 residues long. V was clipped by 8 bases and J by 8 bases, with 15 bases between them. Germline V gene lookup returns CDR1 MNHEY and CDR2 SVGAGI. CDR3 sequence reads: CASLGRRGEAFF. Here the CDR3 DNA reads TGTGCCAGCTTGGGGCGCCGGGGGGAAGCTTTCTTT.

V usage is TRBV4-1 and J usage is TRBJ1-1; maybe TRBD1 (6 bases). The germline CDR1 and CDR2 sequences are MGHRA and YSYEKL. The CDR3 totals 15 residues. V was trimmed by 1 base and J by 4 bases, leaving 13 bases between them. Written as DNA, the CDR3 is TGCGCCAGCAGCCAAGTGGACAGAGGGGGCACTGAAGCTTTCTTT. It codes for CASSQVDRGGTEAFF.

The chain is built from TRBV5-1 and TRBJ2-7; 7 bases match TRBD1. Germline CDR1 reads SGHRS; CDR2 reads YFSETQ. V trimming: 4 bases; J trimming: 5 bases; junction bases outside the gene matches: 3. The CDR3 is 12 residues long. Here the CDR3 DNA reads TGCGCCAGCAGCCGAGACAGGGACGAGCAGTACTTC. It encodes CASSRDRDEQYF.

The chain couples TRBV11-3 to TRBJ2-5; 10 positions agree with TRBD1. In germline, CDR1 is SGHNT, CDR2 YENEEA. V dropped 5 bases and J dropped 4; count of bases not matched to a gene: 13. CDR3 length: 17 amino acids. This CDR3 reads CASSPNKGGTGAETQYF. The CDR3 nucleotides are TGTGCCAGCAGCCCCAATAAGGGGGGGACAGGGGCAGAGACCCAGTACTTC.

The chain links TRBV19 to TRBJ1-1; D may be TRBD1 (6 bases). Germline lookup yields CDR1 LNHDA and CDR2 SQIVND (reference sequence). CDR3 size: 14 residues. V was clipped by 7 bases and J by 3 bases, with 15 bases between them. CDR3 sequence reads: CASIGQSQDTEAFF. CDR3 bases: TGTGCCAGTATTGGACAGTCCCAGGACACTGAAGCTTTCTTT.

This chain connects TRBV5-1 to TRBJ1-4; possibly TRBD1 for D (6 bases). The CDR3 covers 16 residues. CDR1 is SGHRS and CDR2 is YFSETQ in the germline V gene. The V end lost 4 bases, the J end lost 0 bases, and 13 bases lay between the germline ends. CDR3 nucleotide sequence: TGCGCCAGCAGCCCTGGGACAACTGCAACTAATGAAAAACTGTTTTTT. Its translation is CASSPGTTATNEKLFF.

CDR3 sequence (DNA): TGTGCCAGCAGCTATCCTACTAGGGGAGGGGACAAAAACATTCAGTACTTC. It is translated as CASSYPTRGGDKNIQYF. The chain combines TRBV7-9 with TRBJ2-4; 7 nucleotides agree with TRBD2. V lost 4 bases to trimming and J lost 3 bases; unmatched junction nucleotides: 12. The CDR3 has 17 residues. Germline V gene lookup returns CDR1 SEHNR and CDR2 FQNEAQ (reference sequence).

The chain is built from TRBV28 and TRBJ1-2; D remains unclear. Germline V CDR1 and CDR2: MDHEN, SYDVKM. The V and J ends lost 1 base and 0 bases respectively, with 9 bases between them. This CDR3 region has 15 residues. The CDR3 is CASSLYSDPNYGYTF. For the CDR3, the DNA is TGTGCCAGCAGTTTATACAGTGACCCTAACTATGGCTACACCTTC.

This chain connects TRBV2 to TRBJ2-1; D is undetermined. The germline CDR1 and CDR2 sequences are SNHLY and FYNNEI. Trimming took 6 bases from V and 8 from J, leaving 8 bases between them. The CDR3 runs 11 residues. CDR3 DNA sequence: TGTGCCAGCAGAGTCGAGGATGAGCAGTTCTTC. This encodes CASRVEDEQFF.

The J gene is TRBJ2-1, the V gene TRBV9, with 9 bases lining up with TRBD2. The CDR3 has 16 residues. Germline assignment: CDR1 SGDLS and CDR2 YYNGEE. The J segment lost 4 bases and the V segment lost 0 bases, leaving 5 bases of the junction unmatched. CDR3 amino acids: CASSVAALAGYNEQFF. The CDR3 DNA sequence: TGTGCCAGCAGCGTAGCGGCCCTAGCGGGATACAATGAGCAGTTCTTC.

The V gene is TRBV27, the J gene TRBJ2-3, with 8 bases matching TRBD1. The germline gives CDR1 MNHEY, CDR2 SMNVEV (reference sequence). J gave up 6 bases and V 3 bases, and 11 bases lay outside the gene matches. CDR3 size: 16 residues. The chain's CDR3 is CASSFTRTGTMDTQYF. In DNA form, the CDR3 reads TGTGCCAGCAGTTTCACTAGGACAGGGACCATGGATACGCAGTATTTT.

CDR3 sequence: CASGPGTDTEAFF. Written as DNA, the CDR3 is TGTGCCAGCGGTCCAGGTACGGACACTGAAGCTTTCTTT. The rearrangement joins TRBV7-3 to TRBJ1-1; D is unclear. Per germline, CDR1 SGHTA and CDR2 FQGTGA. The germline V and J ends were trimmed by 8 bases and 3 bases, with 13 bases remaining between them. This CDR3 has 13 amino acids.

The V call is TRBV29-1, the J call TRBJ1-2, with D perhaps matching TRBD1 (6 bases). V was cut by 6 bases and J by 9 bases, with 17 bases left in between. CDR1 SQVTM and CDR2 ANQGSEA come from the germline V gene. This CDR3 comprises 12 residues. The CDR3 spells CSVAGTPSSYTF. For the CDR3, the DNA is TGCAGCGTCGCCGGGACACCGTCTAGCTACACCTTC.

The genes are TRBV7-9 and TRBJ1-1; the D gene is possibly TRBD1 (6 bases). The germline V and J ends were trimmed by 5 bases and 6 bases, with 19 bases remaining between them. Germline assignment: CDR1 SEHNR and CDR2 FQNEAQ (reference sequence). There are 15 residues in the CDR3. The CDR3 is CASSHPSTGSAEAFF. CDR3 nucleotides: TGTGCCAGCAGCCATCCGTCGACAGGATCTGCTGAAGCTTTCTTT.

The chain uses TRBV6-5 and TRBJ1-6; D is uncertain. V lost 6 bases and J lost 9, with 18 bases in between. CDR3 length: 15 residues. CDR1 and CDR2 from the germline V gene are MNHEY and SVGAGI. CDR3 in DNA: TGTGCCAGCAGCCCGACGGCCGGGGTAGGTTCACCCCTCCACTTT. Translated: CASSPTAGVGSPLHF.

The rearrangement links TRBV11-1 to TRBJ2-7; D gene uncertain. Trimming stripped 1 base from V and 3 bases from J, with 16 bases between. Germline-derived CDR1 and CDR2 are SGHAT and FQDESV (reference sequence). The CDR3 runs to 16 residues. The CDR3 region has the DNA TGTGCCAGCAGCTTAGGATTCTCGTGGGCCGTCTACGAGCAGTACTTC. This sequence encodes CASSLGFSWAVYEQYF.

CDR3 protein: CASSAQRDRSSYEQYF. The CDR3, as DNA: TGTGCCAGCAGCGCCCAGCGGGACAGGAGCTCCTACGAGCAGTACTTC. The chain has TRBV11-2 and TRBJ2-7; weak D call: TRBD1 (8 bases). Per germline, CDR1 SGHAT and CDR2 FQNNGV. The length of the CDR3 is 16 residues. V was clipped by 5 bases and J by 0 bases, with 17 bases between them.

The CDR3 sequence: CATSRAGGHYNEQFF. CDR3 nucleotides: TGTGCCACCAGCAGAGCGGGCGGGCACTACAATGAGCAGTTCTTC. The chain joins TRBV15 to TRBJ2-1, with D tentatively TRBD2 (5 bases). Germline assignment: CDR1 LNHNV and CDR2 YYDKDF (reference sequence). The germline V and J ends were trimmed by 1 base and 3 bases, with 10 bases remaining between them. There are 15 residues in the CDR3.

The rearrangement uses TRBV10-3 and TRBJ2-1; TRBD2 aligns across 14 bases. The trim removed 7 bases at V and 7 bases at J, leaving 3 bases unmatched. CDR3 length: 14 residues. CDR1 and CDR2 from the germline V gene are ENHRY and SYGVKD. DNA of the CDR3: TGTGCCATCAAGACTAGCGGGAGGGTAAATGAGCAGTTCTTC. This encodes CAIKTSGRVNEQFF.

This clone was recorded only once. This rearrangement joins TRBV11-2 to TRBJ1-1; D remains unclear. V shed 1 base and J shed 5 bases, with 17 bases lying between them. The germline V gene has CDR1 SGHAT and CDR2 FQNNGV. CDR3 length equals 16 residues. CDR3 amino acids: CASSLVLYSAGTEAFF. CDR3 DNA sequence: TGTGCCAGCAGCTTAGTACTTTACTCTGCGGGTACTGAAGCTTTCTTT.

This clone was detected a few times. Distinct nucleotide sequences in the sample also encode this CDR3. V gene TRBV5-4 combines with J gene TRBJ1-1; maybe TRBD1 (5 bases). The CDR3 totals 13 residues. CDR1 SGHNT and CDR2 YYREEE come from the germline V gene (reference sequence). V lost 5 bases and J 2 bases, leaving 10 bases between the germline ends. CDR3 nucleotide sequence: TGTGCCAGCAGTGGGGGGGGAAACACTGAAGCTTTCTTT. It codes for CASSGGGNTEAFF. The full variable domain, with the rest looked up from reference TRBV5-4 and TRBJ1-1, is ETGVTQSPTHLIKTRGQQVTLRCSSQSGHNTVSWYQQALGQGPQFIFQYYREEENGRGNFPPRFSGLQFPNYSSELNVNALELDDSALYLCASSGGGNTEAFFGQGTRLTVV.

V and J are TRBV19 and TRBJ1-4; D possibly corresponds to TRBD1 (5 bases). Looked up from germline, CDR1 is LNHDA and CDR2 is SQIVND (reference sequence). The CDR3 is made up of 18 amino acids. V was trimmed by 3 bases and J by 4 bases, leaving 21 bases between them. The CDR3 DNA sequence: TGTGCCAGTAGTATGGCGTCGGGACTCGCCGCCGTTAATGAAAAACTGTTTTTT. It encodes CASSMASGLAAVNEKLFF.

This sequence joins TRBV28 and TRBJ1-2, with 8 bases fitting TRBD1. The CDR3 runs to 16 residues. Germline CDR1 MDHEN, CDR2 SYDVKM. The junction had 13 bases not matched to a gene; V was cut back by 6 bases and J by 4 bases. CDR3 coding DNA: TGTGCCAGCAGCAGTGGGACAGGCCGGAGCATCTATGGCTACACCTTC. Residues: CASSSGTGRSIYGYTF.

The rearrangement uses TRBV9 and TRBJ2-2, with D perhaps matching TRBD2 (5 bases). Trimming took 0 bases from V and 6 from J, leaving 6 bases between them. CDR1 is SGDLS and CDR2 is YYNGEE in the germline V gene. The CDR3 covers 13 residues. The CDR3 region has the DNA TGTGCCAGCAGCGTAGGCGGGTCCGGGGAGCTGTTTTTT. Protein sequence: CASSVGGSGELFF.